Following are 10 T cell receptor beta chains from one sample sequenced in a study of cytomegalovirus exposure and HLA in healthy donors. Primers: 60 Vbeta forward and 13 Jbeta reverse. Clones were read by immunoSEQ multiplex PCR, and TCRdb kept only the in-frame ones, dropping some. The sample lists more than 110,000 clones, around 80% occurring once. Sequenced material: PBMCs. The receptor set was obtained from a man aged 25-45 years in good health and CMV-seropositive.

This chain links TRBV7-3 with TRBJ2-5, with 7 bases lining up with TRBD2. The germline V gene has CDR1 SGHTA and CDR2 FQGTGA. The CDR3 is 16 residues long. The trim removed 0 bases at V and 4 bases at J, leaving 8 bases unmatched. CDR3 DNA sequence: TGTGCCAGCAGCTTAACGGGCGGGAGTAGGGGAGAGACCCAGTACTTC. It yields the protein CASSLTGGSRGETQYF.

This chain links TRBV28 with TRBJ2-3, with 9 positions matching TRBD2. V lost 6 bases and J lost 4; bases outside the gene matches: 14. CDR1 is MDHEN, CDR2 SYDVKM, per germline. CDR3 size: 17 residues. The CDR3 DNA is TGTGCCAGCAGCTCCGCGTGGCGAGCGGGAGGTTCAGATACGCAGTATTTT. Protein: CASSSAWRAGGSDTQYF.

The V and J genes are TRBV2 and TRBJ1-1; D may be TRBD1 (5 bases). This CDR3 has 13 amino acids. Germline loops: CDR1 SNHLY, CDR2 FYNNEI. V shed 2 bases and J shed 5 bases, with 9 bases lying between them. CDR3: CASSEQGGTEAFF. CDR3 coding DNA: TGTGCCAGCAGTGAACAGGGAGGAACTGAAGCTTTCTTT. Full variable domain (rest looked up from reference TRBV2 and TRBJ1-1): EPEVTQTPSHQVTQMGQEVILRCVPISNHLYFYWYRQILGQKVEFLVSFYNNEISEKSEIFDDQFSVERPDGSNFTLKIRSTKLEDSAMYFCASSEQGGTEAFFGQGTRLTVV.

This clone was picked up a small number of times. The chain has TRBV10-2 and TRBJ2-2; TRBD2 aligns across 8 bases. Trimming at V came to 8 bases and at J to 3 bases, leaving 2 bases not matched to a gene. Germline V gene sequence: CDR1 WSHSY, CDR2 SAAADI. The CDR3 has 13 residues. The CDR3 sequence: CASQAGDTGELFF. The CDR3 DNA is TGCGCCAGCCAAGCGGGAGACACCGGGGAGCTGTTTTTT.

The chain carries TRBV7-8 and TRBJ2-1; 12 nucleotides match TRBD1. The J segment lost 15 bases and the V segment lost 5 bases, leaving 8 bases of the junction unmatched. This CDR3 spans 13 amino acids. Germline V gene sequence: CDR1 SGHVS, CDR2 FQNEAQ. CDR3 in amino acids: CASSPRDRGPRFF. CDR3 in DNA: TGTGCCAGCAGCCCCCGGGACAGGGGGCCTCGGTTCTTC.

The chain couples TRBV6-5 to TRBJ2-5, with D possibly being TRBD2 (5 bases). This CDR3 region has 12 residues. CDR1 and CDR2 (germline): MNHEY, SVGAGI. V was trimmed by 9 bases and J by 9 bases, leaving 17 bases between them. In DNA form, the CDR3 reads TGTGCCAGACCGGACTCCCTGAGGGCCCAGTACTTC. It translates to CARPDSLRAQYF.

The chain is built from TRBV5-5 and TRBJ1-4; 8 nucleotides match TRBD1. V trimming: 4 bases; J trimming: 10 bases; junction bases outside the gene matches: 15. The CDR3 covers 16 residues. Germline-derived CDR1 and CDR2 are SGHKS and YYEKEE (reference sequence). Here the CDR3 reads CASSSGTGRIQGKLFF. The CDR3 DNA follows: TGTGCCAGCAGCAGTGGGACAGGAAGAATACAGGGAAAACTGTTTTTT.

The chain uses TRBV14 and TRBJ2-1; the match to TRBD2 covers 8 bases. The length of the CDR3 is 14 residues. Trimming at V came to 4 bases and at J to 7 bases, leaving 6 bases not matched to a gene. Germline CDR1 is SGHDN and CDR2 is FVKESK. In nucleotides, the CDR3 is TGTGCCAGCAGCCGGACTAGCCCCCTGAATGAGCAGTTCTTC. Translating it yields CASSRTSPLNEQFF.

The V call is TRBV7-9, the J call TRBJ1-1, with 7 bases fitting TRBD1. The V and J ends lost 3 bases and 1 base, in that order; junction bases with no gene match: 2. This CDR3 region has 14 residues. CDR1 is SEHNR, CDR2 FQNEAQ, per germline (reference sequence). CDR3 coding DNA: TGTGCCAGCAGCTTGCAGGGGGAGAACACTGAAGCTTTCTTT. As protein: CASSLQGENTEAFF.

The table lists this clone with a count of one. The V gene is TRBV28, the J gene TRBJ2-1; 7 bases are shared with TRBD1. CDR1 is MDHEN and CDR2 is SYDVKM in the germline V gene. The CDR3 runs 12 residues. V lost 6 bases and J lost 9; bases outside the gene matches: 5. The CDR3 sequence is CASRQGKGEQFF. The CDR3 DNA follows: TGTGCCAGCAGACAGGGGAAAGGTGAGCAGTTCTTC.